This T cell receptor beta chain is from a study of cytomegalovirus exposure and HLA in healthy donors. Study-level background: From donors who were HLA-typed, an early data release held 80 million to 85 million unique TCRs. Study-level results: Associated with cytomegalovirus, according to the listing, were around 170 TCR beta chains. In an earlier analysis, in about 530 donors, most V segments appeared productive either ~90% or ~30% of the time. Some V segments, TRBV6-2 and TRBV6-3 among them, were indistinguishable and were therefore excluded.

The PCR ran on 60 Vbeta and 13 Jbeta primers. Using immunoSEQ multiplex PCR, the repertoire was profiled, and TCRdb retains in-frame clones only, with some absent. The sample lists under 150,000 clones; roughly 79% were seen once. On this clone: Its specificity is unknown.

This CDR3 has 14 residues. The germline CDR1 and CDR2 sequences are SGHRS and YFSETQ. The V end lost 3 bases, the J end lost 0 bases, and 9 bases lay between the germline ends. This clonotype was obtained from a woman in her thirties or forties in good health and CMV-seronegative. Source material: PBMCs. This chain joins TRBV5-1 and TRBJ2-5, with D tentatively TRBD1 (5 bases). CDR3 sequence: CASSSTVYQETQYF. The CDR3 region has the DNA TGCGCCAGCAGCTCGACAGTGTACCAAGAGACCCAGTACTTC.